Below, one T cell receptor (beta chain) is given with its context. What it recognizes is unknown. Repeated repertoire sampling spanned the course of chemoradiotherapy. This CDR3 comprises 15 residues. Between the trimmed V and J ends, which lost 4 bases and 2 bases, there was a span of 13 bases. Germline V lookup: CDR1 SGHTA, CDR2 FQGNSA. Repertoires were generated with immunoSEQ multiplex PCR, while TCRdb's copy carries only in-frame clones and drops some. The sample yields around 62,000 clones, approximately 91% seen once. The data originate from a study of chemoradiotherapy in HPV16-positive cancers. Study at large: Candidate HPV-specific clones and shared TCR motifs came from a couple of HPV16-positive patients. Study results and limitations: In HPV16-positive patients, HPV-responsive T-cell expansion tracked better recurrence-free survival. Only two HPV16-positive patients supplied the functional HPV-specificity definition.

The V and J genes are TRBV7-2 and TRBJ2-3; D possibly corresponds to TRBD2 (6 bases). Source: blood, taken from a patient who underwent chemoradiotherapy. This sequence originates from a human donor with HPV-associated anogenital cancer. The CDR3 is CASSSGLPDTDTQYF. DNA for the CDR3: TGTGCCAGCAGCTCCGGACTACCAGACACAGATACGCAGTATTTT. Supplemented by reference TRBV7-2 and TRBJ2-3, the full variable domain reads GAGVSQSPSNKVTEKGKDVELRCDPISGHTALYWYRQSLGQGLEFLIYFQGNSAPDKSGLPSDRFSAERTGGSVSTLTIQRTQQEDSAVYLCASSSGLPDTDTQYFGPGTRLTVL.